The source of this T cell receptor (beta chain) is a study of T cell responses to AZD1222 COVID-19 vaccine. Pooling covered second doses at about 4 or about 12 weeks. The germline V gene encodes CDR1 GTSNPN and CDR2 SVGIG (reference sequence). This CDR3 contains 12 residues. V trimming: 5 bases; J trimming: 8 bases; junction bases outside the gene matches: 6. Study-wide results and limits: Variant regions that are unmutated are reportedly the target of nearly half of spike-specific TCRs. Spike regions recognized by vaccine-associated CD4 TCRs spanned the protein, led by 160-218 and 743-854. The study sampled repertoires only after the peak T cell response.

As concerns this clone: Its antigen remains unidentified.

TCRdb's table, derived via immunoSEQ multiplex PCR, lists solely in-frame clones and lacks some. This table holds 150,000 or so clones, less than 95% found once. The sequenced sample was peripheral blood, obtained 28 days after the second AZD1222 dose. This clonotype originated in an adult who received the AZD1222 COVID-19 vaccine. The chain combines TRBV30 with TRBJ1-2; 9 bases agree with TRBD1. CDR3 residues: CAWDRGVGGYTF. The CDR3 coding sequence is TGTGCCTGGGACAGGGGGGTCGGGGGCTACACCTTC.